The clone carrying this T cell receptor beta chain was counted ten times or more. TCRdb re-derived calls from the reads in MiXCR, one entry per CDR3 protein. The table lists roughly 77,000 distinct CDR3 sequences, under 5% of them singletons. This entry is derived from a study of T cell repertoires in cytomegalovirus infection. Study context: Indications of both CMV infection and matching HLA type were provided by public TCR beta signatures.

The sequence was obtained from a human donor in good health (CMV status not recorded). Some clones in this sample may be carry-over from other donors' samples. Material for sequencing was PBMCs.

Here the CDR3 reads CASSLVAGGSNEQFF. CDR3 in DNA: TGTGCCAGCAGCTTAGTGGCGGGGGGGTCAAATGAGCAGTTCTTC. V usage is TRBV7-2 and J usage is TRBJ2-1, with TRBD2 matching over 9 bases. This CDR3 has 15 amino acids. V lost 1 base to trimming and J lost 7 bases; unmatched junction nucleotides: 5. Germline CDR1 reads SGHTA; CDR2 reads FQGNSA.